The following is a T cell receptor beta chain sequence with its context. Its antigen is still unknown. Clones were sequenced by immunoSEQ multiplex PCR, and TCRdb holds only the in-frame ones, with some missing. The top ten hold 24% of the sample, which has about 78,000 clones, around 90% seen once. This sample was taken from a study of T cell responses to AZD1222 COVID-19 vaccine. General study points: Nearly half of spike-specific TCRs reportedly go after variant regions that carry no mutations. Sampled repertoires all dated from after the peak T cell response. Spike-specific TCR breadth and depth rose after two AZD1222 doses.

CDR1 is MNHEY, CDR2 SMNVEV, per germline (reference sequence). The CDR3 is 13 amino acids. The V gene end was trimmed by 1 base and the J gene end by 15 bases; junction bases not matched to a gene: 9. V and J are TRBV27 and TRBJ1-5, with 7 nucleotides matching TRBD1. The sequence came from an adult in good health. This sample comprised peripheral blood, obtained on day 0 of AZD1222 vaccination. The CDR3 is CASSLLLKGALHF. As DNA, the CDR3 is TGTGCCAGCAGTTTATTACTCAAGGGGGCCTTGCATTTT.